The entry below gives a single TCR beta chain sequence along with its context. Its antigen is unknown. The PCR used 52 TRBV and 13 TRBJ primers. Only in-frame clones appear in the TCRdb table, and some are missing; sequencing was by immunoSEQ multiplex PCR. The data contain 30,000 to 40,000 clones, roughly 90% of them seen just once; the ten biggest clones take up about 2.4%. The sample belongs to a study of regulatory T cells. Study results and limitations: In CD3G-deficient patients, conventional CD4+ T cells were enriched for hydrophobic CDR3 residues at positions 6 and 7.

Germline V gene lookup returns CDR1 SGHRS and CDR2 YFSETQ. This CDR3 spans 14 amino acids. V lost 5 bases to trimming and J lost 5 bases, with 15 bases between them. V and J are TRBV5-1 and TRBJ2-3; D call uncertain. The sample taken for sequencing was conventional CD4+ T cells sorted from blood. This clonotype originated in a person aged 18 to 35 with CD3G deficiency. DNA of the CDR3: TGCGCCAGCAGTGTGGTGTCGGCCCAAGATACGCAGTATTTT. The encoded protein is CASSVVSAQDTQYF.